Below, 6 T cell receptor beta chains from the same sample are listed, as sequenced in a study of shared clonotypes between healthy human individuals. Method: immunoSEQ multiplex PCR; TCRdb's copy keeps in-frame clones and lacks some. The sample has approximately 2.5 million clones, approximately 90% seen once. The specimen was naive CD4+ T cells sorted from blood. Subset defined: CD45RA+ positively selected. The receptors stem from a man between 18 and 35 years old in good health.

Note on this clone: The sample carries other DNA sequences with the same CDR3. The DNA of the CDR3 is TGTGCCAGCAGCCAGGGACTAGCGGGTGGACAAGAGACCCAGTACTTC. This gives the protein CASSQGLAGGQETQYF. The V gene is TRBV5-4, the J gene TRBJ2-5; 12 bases are shared with TRBD2. Trimming cost V 4 bases and J 2 bases; bases outside gene matches: 6. Germline V gene lookup returns CDR1 SGHNT and CDR2 YYREEE (reference sequence). This CDR3 is built from 16 residues.

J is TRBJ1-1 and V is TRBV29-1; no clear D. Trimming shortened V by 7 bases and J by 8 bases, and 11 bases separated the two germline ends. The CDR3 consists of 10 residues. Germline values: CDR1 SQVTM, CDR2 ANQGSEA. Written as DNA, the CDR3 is TGCAGCGGCGGGGAGAACGAAGCTTTCTTT. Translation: CSGGENEAFF.

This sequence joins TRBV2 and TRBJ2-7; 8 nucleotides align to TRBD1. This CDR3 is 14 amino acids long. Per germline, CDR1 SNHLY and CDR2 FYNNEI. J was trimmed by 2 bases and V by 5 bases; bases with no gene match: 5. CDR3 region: CASSLDRAPYEQYF. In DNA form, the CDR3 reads TGTGCCAGCAGTTTGGACAGGGCTCCCTACGAGCAGTACTTC.

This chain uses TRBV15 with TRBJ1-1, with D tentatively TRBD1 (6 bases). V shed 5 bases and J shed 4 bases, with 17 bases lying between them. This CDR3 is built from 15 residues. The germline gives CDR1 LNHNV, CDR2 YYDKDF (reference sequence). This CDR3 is CATSGGTRGSTEAFF. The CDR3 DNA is TGTGCCACCAGCGGCGGGACAAGGGGATCCACTGAAGCTTTCTTT.

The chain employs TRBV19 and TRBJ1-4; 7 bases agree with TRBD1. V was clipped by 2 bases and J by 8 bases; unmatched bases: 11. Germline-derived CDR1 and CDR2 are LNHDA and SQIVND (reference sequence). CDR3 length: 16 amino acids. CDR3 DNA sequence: TGTGCCAGTAGTATAACCTCAGGGGGACAAGGCGAAAAACTGTTTTTT. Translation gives CASSITSGGQGEKLFF.

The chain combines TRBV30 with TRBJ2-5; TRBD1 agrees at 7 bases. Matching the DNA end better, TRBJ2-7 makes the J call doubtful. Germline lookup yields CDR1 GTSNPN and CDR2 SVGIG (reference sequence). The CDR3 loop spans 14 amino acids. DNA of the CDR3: TGTGCCTGGAGTGGGGGTAGGGGGCTCGACGAGCAGTACTTC. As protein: CAWSGGRGLDEQYF.